The 27 T cell receptor beta chains listed next were all sequenced from one sample in a study of OX40 agonist ivuxolimab in advanced cancers. Using immunoSEQ multiplex PCR, the repertoire was profiled, and TCRdb retains in-frame clones only, with some absent. The sample shows almost 90,000 clones, approximately 90% of them seen only once. The sequencing used CD4+ or CD8+ T cells sorted from blood, collected in a trial of the OX40 agonist ivuxolimab. The receptors originated from an adult with an advanced solid tumor such as melanoma, head and neck, liver or kidney cancer.

This clone ranks as medium-sized. J is TRBJ1-5 and V is TRBV6-1; D ambiguous. The V gene lost 5 bases and the J gene lost 7 bases, with 15 bases spanning the gap. The length of the CDR3 is 14 residues. Germline V gives CDR1 MNHNS, CDR2 SASEGT. This chain's CDR3 is CASSFPGIGQPQHF. In nucleotides, the CDR3 is TGTGCCAGCAGTTTCCCGGGGATAGGGCAGCCCCAGCATTTT.

The rearrangement links TRBV2 to TRBJ2-7; weak D call: TRBD1 (6 bases). The V and J ends lost 3 bases and 4 bases respectively, with 7 bases between them. This CDR3 has 12 amino acids. CDR1 and CDR2 (germline): SNHLY, FYNNEI. The CDR3 DNA follows: TGTGCCAGCAGTGACGACAGGTACGAGCAGTACTTC. Encoded protein: CASSDDRYEQYF. The full variable domain, rest sourced from reference TRBV2 and TRBJ2-7, is EPEVTQTPSHQVTQMGQEVILRCVPISNHLYFYWYRQILGQKVEFLVSFYNNEISEKSEIFDDQFSVERPDGSNFTLKIRSTKLEDSAMYFCASSDDRYEQYFGPGTRLTVT.

The V and J genes are TRBV9 and TRBJ2-1, with 8 bases identical to TRBD1. Trimming removed 0 bases from V and 3 bases from J; junction bases left unmatched: 5. The CDR3 has 16 amino acids. Per the germline V gene, CDR1 is SGDLS and CDR2 is YYNGEE. CDR3 in amino acids: CASSVDRQGIYNEQFF. The CDR3 DNA sequence: TGTGCCAGCAGCGTAGATCGACAGGGGATCTACAATGAGCAGTTCTTC.

Concerning this clone itself: Being one base from a much bigger clone, this may be a read error. V gene TRBV7-6 combines with J gene TRBJ2-7; 9 bases align to TRBD1. This CDR3 is 15 amino acids long. J was trimmed by 6 bases and V by 0 bases; bases with no gene match: 6. CDR1 is SGHVS, CDR2 FNYEAQ, per germline. The CDR3 coding sequence is TGTGCCAGCAGCTTAGCGGGACAGGGTGTCTGCGAGCAGTACTTC. Protein: CASSLAGQGVCEQYF.

CDR3 nucleotides: TGCGCCAGCAGCTCCGACTGGGGATCCACAGATACGCAGTATTTT. It codes for CASSSDWGSTDTQYF. The chain carries TRBV5-1 and TRBJ2-3; D is uncertain. Germline-derived CDR1 and CDR2 are SGHRS and YFSETQ. V shed 3 bases and J shed 2 bases, with 13 bases lying between them. The CDR3 has 15 amino acids.

This chain links TRBV10-3 with TRBJ1-1; the match to TRBD1 covers 7 bases. Per germline, CDR1 ENHRY and CDR2 SYGVKD. The CDR3 length is 14 residues. V shed 6 bases, J shed 0 bases, and the junction held 4 bases outside the gene matches. The CDR3 region has the DNA TGTGCCATCAGCTCGGGACAGATGAACACTGAAGCTTTCTTT. Amino acids: CAISSGQMNTEAFF.

V and J are TRBV19 and TRBJ2-5; D not certain. The CDR3 spans 13 residues. V was shortened by 3 bases and J by 3 bases, with 8 bases between the two germline ends. The germline gives CDR1 LNHDA, CDR2 SQIVND (reference sequence). The CDR3 sequence: CASSMAHEETQYF. The CDR3 bases are TGTGCCAGTAGTATGGCCCATGAAGAGACCCAGTACTTC.

The chain joins TRBV18 to TRBJ1-1; D remains ambiguous. Trimming left V 2 bases short and J 1 base short, with 5 bases between. Germline assignment: CDR1 KGHSH and CDR2 LQKENI. The CDR3 is 13 residues long. The CDR3: CASSPAPNTEAFF. As DNA, the CDR3 is TGTGCCAGCTCACCAGCCCCGAACACTGAAGCTTTCTTT. Full variable domain (rest looked up from reference TRBV18 and TRBJ1-1): NAGVMQNPRHLVRRRGQEARLRCSPMKGHSHVYWYRQLPEEGLKFMVYLQKENIIDESGMPKERFSAEFPKEGPSILRIQQVVRGDSAAYFCASSPAPNTEAFFGQGTRLTVV.

This clone has just one count. The chain uses TRBV11-2 and TRBJ2-7, with TRBD2 matching over 9 bases. The CDR3 length is 15 residues. Germline V gives CDR1 SGHAT, CDR2 FQNNGV. The junction had 7 bases not matched to a gene; V was cut back by 5 bases and J by 2 bases. CDR3 in DNA: TGTGCCAGCAGCGCAACTAGCGGGTCCGCCTACGAGCAGTACTTC. Its protein product is CASSATSGSAYEQYF.

The rearrangement links TRBV6-7 to TRBJ2-1; 13 bases line up with TRBD2. TRBV6-7 is reported as an ORF; its role is uncertain. Germline trimming cut 0 bases from V and 8 bases from J; bases unmatched to any gene: 13. There are 19 residues in the CDR3. The CDR3 loop is CASSYSRQGWTSGSDEQFF. The CDR3 coding sequence is TGTGCCAGCAGTTACTCCCGACAGGGCTGGACTAGCGGGAGCGATGAGCAGTTCTTC.

The chain uses TRBV9 and TRBJ2-5, with D perhaps assigned TRBD1 or TRBD2 (5 bases each). This CDR3 has 16 residues. With 4 bases removed from V and 5 bases from J, the gap between germline ends came to 21 bases. CDR1 is SGDLS and CDR2 is YYNGEE in the germline V gene. The CDR3 bases are TGTGCCAGCAGCCCCCGTGACGCAGGGTGGGGGGAGACCCAGTACTTC. Translated: CASSPRDAGWGETQYF.

The V call is TRBV5-4, the J call TRBJ2-5, with D possibly matching TRBD1 (5 bases). TRBJ2-7 matches the DNA end more closely, so the J call is doubtful. The CDR3 runs to 19 residues. The germline V gene has CDR1 SGHNT and CDR2 YYREEE (reference sequence). In DNA, the CDR3 is TGTGCCAGCAGCCGGGTGGGGCCAGGGTCCCACCCGAGCTCCTACGAGCAGTACTTC. Translating it yields CASSRVGPGSHPSSYEQYF.

V usage is TRBV9 and J usage is TRBJ1-6, with D possibly TRBD1 on 6 matching bases. V was pared by 3 bases and J by 7 bases, with 14 bases between. The CDR3 is 15 amino acids. Germline-derived CDR1 and CDR2 are SGDLS and YYNGEE. DNA for the CDR3: TGTGCCAGCAGCGCACAGGGTAGCGGAAATTCACCCCTCCACTTT. Translating gives CASSAQGSGNSPLHF.

The chain recombines TRBV12-1 with TRBJ1-6. TRBV12-1 is tagged as a pseudogene. The CDR3 is 17 residues long. CDR3 nucleotide sequence: TGTGCCAGCAGCTGCGGCGTTCCAAGCTCCTATAATTCACCCCTCCACTTT. This codes for CASSCGVPSSYNSPLHF.

This CDR3 reads CASSNEQRMVYEQFF. The CDR3 DNA reads TGTGCCAGTAGTAACGAACAGAGAATGGTCTATGAGCAGTTCTTC. The chain links TRBV19 to TRBJ2-1; D uncertain. The V gene's germline CDR1 is LNHDA and CDR2 SQIVND (reference sequence). V lost 4 bases, J lost 8 bases, and 18 bases lay in between. The CDR3 totals 15 residues.

CDR3: CASSETPGAGTDTQYF. The CDR3, as DNA: TGTGCCAGCAGCGAAACCCCAGGGGCGGGCACAGATACGCAGTATTTT. V usage is TRBV6-1 and J usage is TRBJ2-3, with D perhaps matching TRBD1 (6 bases). V was trimmed by 6 bases and J by 1 base, leaving 17 bases between them. The germline V gene encodes CDR1 MNHNS and CDR2 SASEGT. This CDR3 has 16 residues.

This sequence joins TRBV19 and TRBJ2-1; 10 bases line up with TRBD2. There are 16 residues in the CDR3. Germline V gene lookup returns CDR1 LNHDA and CDR2 SQIVND (reference sequence). Trimming took 4 bases from V and 5 from J; bases not matched to a gene: 8. The CDR3 loop reads CASSRTLAGVNNEQFF. CDR3 nucleotide sequence: TGTGCCAGTAGTAGAACCCTAGCGGGAGTAAACAATGAGCAGTTCTTC.

The rearrangement joins TRBV2 to TRBJ2-3; D unresolved. This CDR3 has 11 residues. The V and J ends lost 6 bases and 2 bases respectively, with 3 bases between them. The germline CDR1 and CDR2 sequences are SNHLY and FYNNEI. The CDR3 DNA sequence: TGTGCCAGCAGCGTCACAGATACGCAGTATTTT. This sequence encodes CASSVTDTQYF.

The chain has TRBV5-4 and TRBJ1-1; TRBD1 aligns across 7 bases. Germline CDR1 and CDR2: SGHNT and YYREEE (reference sequence). V was pared by 3 bases and J by 3 bases, with 2 bases of the junction left unmatched. The CDR3 runs to 13 residues. As DNA, the CDR3 is TGTGCCAGCAGCTCCAGGGGGTACACTGAAGCTTTCTTT. Translation: CASSSRGYTEAFF.

The V gene is TRBV30, the J gene TRBJ1-2; possible D gene TRBD1, 5 bases. The CDR3 covers 13 residues. With 1 base removed from V and 8 bases from J, the gap between germline ends came to 14 bases. Germline V lookup: CDR1 GTSNPN, CDR2 SVGIG (reference sequence). Here the CDR3 DNA reads TGTGCCTGGAGTGAGGGGACTCATACAGGCTACACCTTC. Its protein product is CAWSEGTHTGYTF.

The rearrangement joins TRBV7-2 to TRBJ2-3; D could derive from TRBD1 or TRBD2 (5 bases each). The V gene lost 5 bases and the J gene lost 6 bases, with 18 bases spanning the gap. The CDR3 is 15 amino acids. Germline CDR1 and CDR2: SGHTA and FQGNSA. The CDR3 sequence is CASSVGLGEIDTQYF. The DNA for the CDR3 is TGTGCCAGCAGCGTAGGACTGGGGGAGATCGATACGCAGTATTTT.

This rearrangement joins TRBV7-3 to TRBJ2-7; D assignment may be TRBD1 or TRBD2 (5 bases each). Germline V gives CDR1 SGHTA, CDR2 FQGTGA. V was pared by 1 base and J by 3 bases, with 13 bases between. The CDR3 spans 15 residues. The CDR3 nucleotides are TGTGCCAGCAGCTTAAAAGTGGGGGTCCTCTACGAGCAGTACTTC. Protein product: CASSLKVGVLYEQYF.

In this sample, this clone turned up once. The chain links TRBV19 to TRBJ2-1; possible D gene TRBD2, 5 bases. Germline CDR1 is LNHDA and CDR2 is SQIVND (reference sequence). V lost 3 bases and J lost 6, with 18 bases in between. The CDR3 consists of 16 residues. CDR3 in amino acids: CASSMGSVGISNEQFF. CDR3 sequence (DNA): TGTGCCAGTAGTATGGGATCGGTCGGGATAAGCAATGAGCAGTTCTTC.

The table lists this clone with a count of one. The genes are TRBV19 and TRBJ1-5, with a tentative D call TRBD1 (6 bases). The CDR3 length is 17 residues. V lost 3 bases and J 2 bases, leaving 17 bases between the germline ends. Germline lookup yields CDR1 LNHDA and CDR2 SQIVND (reference sequence). The DNA for the CDR3 is TGTGCCAGTAGTATCCGGCGGTCGGCAGGGGGCAATCAGCCCCAGCATTTT. This codes for CASSIRRSAGGNQPQHF.

This clone is a singleton in its sample. This chain connects TRBV5-1 to TRBJ2-7; 7 nucleotides match TRBD1. Germline V gives CDR1 SGHRS, CDR2 YFSETQ. The V and J ends lost 1 base and 2 bases, in that order; junction bases with no gene match: 3. This CDR3 region has 14 residues. The chain's CDR3 is CASSLQGGTYEQYF. The CDR3 DNA is TGCGCCAGCAGCTTGCAAGGGGGCACCTACGAGCAGTACTTC.

The V and J genes are TRBV7-9 and TRBJ2-3; D is unclear. The CDR3 extends over 16 amino acids. Germline V lookup: CDR1 SEHNR, CDR2 FQNEAQ (reference sequence). V lost 4 bases, J lost 0 bases, and 14 bases lay in between. DNA for the CDR3: TGTGCCAGCAGCTCGTCGACATTTTCTAGCACAGATACGCAGTATTTT. Translated, it gives CASSSSTFSSTDTQYF.

V and J are TRBV5-1 and TRBJ1-4; D call uncertain. The CDR3 loop spans 15 amino acids. Trimming removed 0 bases at V and 3 bases at J, with 9 bases between. Germline V CDR1 and CDR2: SGHRS, YFSETQ. This CDR3 reads CASSLDGMSNEKLFF. CDR3 DNA sequence: TGCGCCAGCAGCTTGGACGGGATGTCTAATGAAAAACTGTTTTTT.